This T cell receptor beta chain was identified in a study of OX40 agonist ivuxolimab in advanced cancers. Study-wide results and limits: Average numbers of expanded clones were greater in CD8+ T cells than in CD4+.

For this clone: Antigen unknown.

The data were produced by immunoSEQ multiplex PCR, yet TCRdb's version contains in-frame clones alone and is incomplete. The table includes around 56,000 clones, approximately 90% detected once. There are 17 residues in the CDR3. CDR1 SGDLS and CDR2 YYNGEE come from the germline V gene. The V segment lost 0 bases and the J segment 0 bases; nucleotides outside the gene matches: 6. Sequencing was performed on CD4+ or CD8+ T cells sorted from blood, taken in a trial of the OX40 agonist ivuxolimab. The clonotype was recovered from an adult with an advanced solid tumor such as melanoma, head and neck, liver or kidney cancer. V and J are TRBV9 and TRBJ2-1; 7 bases agree with TRBD1. CDR3 residues: CASSVATGRGSYNEQFF. The CDR3 DNA follows: TGTGCCAGCAGCGTAGCGACAGGGAGAGGCTCCTACAATGAGCAGTTCTTC.